A selection of T cell receptor beta chains follows, all from one sample in a study of OX40 agonist ivuxolimab in advanced cancers. The repertoire was sequenced with immunoSEQ multiplex PCR; TCRdb's copy has only in-frame clones and lacks some. The sample has about 75,000 clones, more than 75% seen once. Sample: CD4+ or CD8+ T cells sorted from blood, taken in a trial of the OX40 agonist ivuxolimab. These receptors came from an adult with an advanced solid tumor such as melanoma, head and neck, liver or kidney cancer. CDR3s include the opening cysteine and the closing phenylalanine or tryptophan. D genes are given only for firm matches. Part of the rows lack a size; the others show once, few, many or a class for expanded clones.

J gene	D gene	V gene	clone size	CDR3 DNA	CDR3 protein
TRBJ1-1	TRBD1	TRBV5-4	once	TGTGCCAGCAGCTTAGGGACAGGGATCATGAACACTGAAGCTTTCTTT	CASSLGTGIMNTEAFF
TRBJ2-2	TRBD2	TRBV7-6	NA	TGTGCCAGCAGCTTAGCTGGGGCGGGAGGCCGGGAGCTGTTTTTT	CASSLAGAGGRELFF
TRBJ1-5	NA	TRBV29-1	NA	TGCAGCGTTGAGGCTGGAGACAATCAGCCCCAGCATTTT	CSVEAGDNQPQHF
TRBJ2-7	TRBD1	TRBV7-2	medium-sized	TGTGCCAGCAGCCCCCCGACAGGGTCCTACGAGCAGTACTTC	CASSPPTGSYEQYF
TRBJ1-4	NA	TRBV18	NA	TGTGCCAGCACCCCCGTAGGGATCAATGAAAAACTGTTTTTT	CASTPVGINEKLFF
TRBJ2-2	NA	TRBV11-2	NA	TGTGCCAGCAGCTTAGATCGGTTCCGACTAGAAGGGTACACCGGGGAGCTGTTTTTT	CASSLDRFRLEGYTGELFF
TRBJ1-4	NA	TRBV5-6	NA	TGTGCCAGCAGCTTTTATCCTGGCAGGGACGAAAAACTGTTTTTT	CASSFYPGRDEKLFF
TRBJ2-3	NA	TRBV27	NA	TGTGCCACCAACCCCTACGCCACTAGCATTTCCACAGATACGCAGTATTTT	CATNPYATSISTDTQYF
TRBJ2-3	NA	TRBV7-9	NA	TGTGCCAGCAGCTTTGGGGCGGATACGCAGTATTTT	CASSFGADTQYF
TRBJ2-5	NA	TRBV5-1	NA	TGCGCCAGCAGCTTACAGGGAGGAGAGCAAGAGACCCAGTACTTC	CASSLQGGEQETQYF
TRBJ2-1	TRBD2	TRBV5-1	NA	TGCGCCAGCAGCTTTGGGACTAGCGGGAGAGGGTACAATGAGCAGTTCTTC	CASSFGTSGRGYNEQFF
TRBJ2-1	NA	TRBV6-1	NA	TGTGCCAGCAGTGAAGGGTGGGGGGCACGGGATGAGCAGTTCTTC	CASSEGWGARDEQFF
TRBJ2-3	TRBD2	TRBV6-4	NA	TGTGCCAGCAAACCGGGACTAGAGGGAGATACGCAGTATTTT	CASKPGLEGDTQYF
TRBJ2-7	NA	TRBV11-2	NA	TGTGCCAGCAGAGCCGCCTACGAGCAGTACTTC	CASRAAYEQYF
TRBJ2-7	NA	TRBV28	NA	TGTGCCAGCAGTTCCGAGGTTGGCGAGCAGTACTTC	CASSSEVGEQYF
TRBJ2-1	TRBD2	TRBV7-6	NA	TGTGCCAGCAGCTCCCCCAGAGCGGGAGGGCCTCTCTCCTACAATGAGCAGTTCTTC	CASSSPRAGGPLSYNEQFF
TRBJ1-5	NA	TRBV28	once	TGTGCCAGCAGTTTAATACGGGGAAGGGGTCAGCCCCAGCATTTT	CASSLIRGRGQPQHF
TRBJ2-7	NA	TRBV20-1	NA	TGCAGTGCTAGTTTGGACTACGAGCAGTACTTC	CSASLDYEQYF
TRBJ1-1	NA	TRBV4-1	NA	TGCGCCAGCAGCCAAGAGCGGCGGGAGGCTGAAGCTTTCTTT	CASSQERREAEAFF
TRBJ2-3	NA	TRBV5-5	NA	TGTGCCAGCAGCTTGGGAGGAGATACGCAGTATTTT	CASSLGGDTQYF
TRBJ2-1	NA	TRBV6-6	NA	TGTGCCAGCAATGACAGGTACAATGAGCAGTTCTTC	CASNDRYNEQFF
TRBJ2-2	NA	TRBV2	NA	TGTGCCAGCAAACACACCGGGGAGCTGTTTTTT	CASKHTGELFF
TRBJ2-2	NA	TRBV11-2	NA	TGTGCCAGCAGCTTTCAGTCTTTCACCGGGGAGCTGTTTTTT	CASSFQSFTGELFF
TRBJ2-7	NA	TRBV27	NA	TGTGCCAGCTTCAGCGTCTCCTACGAGCAGTACTTC	CASFSVSYEQYF
TRBJ2-7	NA	TRBV29-1	few	TGCAGCGTTGGCTATAGCGGAGATTACGAGCAGTACTTC	CSVGYSGDYEQYF
TRBJ1-6	NA	TRBV5-6	NA	TGTGCCAGCAGCTTGGCGGAAAATTCACCCCTCCACTTT	CASSLAENSPLHF
TRBJ2-7	NA	TRBV18	once	TGTGCCAGCTCACCTGGTCGGACTCACGAGCAGTACTTC	CASSPGRTHEQYF
TRBJ2-7	NA	TRBV7-6	NA	TGTGCCAGCAGCTTAGTACCCGGGGAAATTCACGAGCAGTACTTC	CASSLVPGEIHEQYF
TRBJ1-6	NA	TRBV5-1	NA	TGCGCCAGCAGCTTGGCCCTTGATGGGACTAATTCACCCCTCCACTTT	CASSLALDGTNSPLHF
TRBJ2-7	TRBD2	TRBV27	NA	TGTGCCAGCAGTTTAAAGCCTAGGACTAGCGGGCCAACCTACGAGCAGTACTTC	CASSLKPRTSGPTYEQYF
TRBJ2-5	TRBD1	TRBV5-1	NA	TGCGCCAGCAGCGGTACCGGGACAGGGGGCCAAGAGACCCAGTACTTC	CASSGTGTGGQETQYF
TRBJ2-1	NA	TRBV28	NA	TGTGCCAGCAGTTTATACGCCGGCACCTACAATGAGCAGTTCTTC	CASSLYAGTYNEQFF
TRBJ2-5	TRBD2	TRBV28	few	TGTGCCAGCAGTTTGGCTAGCGGGAGAAAGACCCAGTACTTC	CASSLASGRKTQYF
TRBJ2-1	NA	TRBV19	NA	TGTGCCAGTAGTATTTCCAGGGAAGCCTACAATGAGCAGTTCTTC	CASSISREAYNEQFF
TRBJ2-7	NA	TRBV5-5	NA	TGTGCCAGCAGCTTACAGGTACCCCCCTACGAGCAGTACTTC	CASSLQVPPYEQYF
TRBJ1-3	NA	TRBV2	NA	TGTGCCAGCAGTGAAAGCTCTGGAAACACCATATATTTT	CASSESSGNTIYF
TRBJ2-7	NA	TRBV5-6	NA	TGTGCCAGCAGCTTGGTAGGGAGGGAGCAGTACTTC	CASSLVGREQYF
TRBJ2-1	NA	TRBV27	few	TGTGCCAGCAGGCTATCCGTCAATGAGCAGTTCTTC	CASRLSVNEQFF
TRBJ1-5	NA	TRBV6-1	NA	TGTGCCAGCAGCCTAGGGGGTTATAGCAATCAGCCCCAGCATTTT	CASSLGGYSNQPQHF
TRBJ1-3	NA	TRBV15	NA	TGTGCCACCAGCAGGAGGACAAGTGTAAACACCATATATTTT	CATSRRTSVNTIYF
TRBJ2-3	TRBD1	TRBV5-5	NA	TGTGCCAGCAGCACTCAGGGGGCTTATACGCAGTATTTT	CASSTQGAYTQYF
TRBJ2-7	NA	TRBV7-9	NA	TGTGCCAGCAGCTTAGAGGCCGAATCCTACGAGCAGTACTTC	CASSLEAESYEQYF
TRBJ1-1	NA	TRBV28	NA	TGTGCCAGCAGCCCTCGACGGCCAAACACTGAAGCTTTCTTT	CASSPRRPNTEAFF
TRBJ1-3	TRBD1	TRBV5-1	NA	TGCGCCAGCAGCCGGACTCGACAGGGGGCGGAAGGAAACACCATATATTTT	CASSRTRQGAEGNTIYF
TRBJ2-2	NA	TRBV5-1	NA	TGCGCCAGCAGCCCGCTGGGGGGAAACACCGGGGAGCTGTTTTTT	CASSPLGGNTGELFF
TRBJ1-2	NA	TRBV28	NA	TGTGCCAGCAGAGTTGCTTCAGCTAACTATGGCTACACCTTC	CASRVASANYGYTF
TRBJ2-1	TRBD2	TRBV6-1	once	TGTGCCAGCTATCGAGCGGGAGTTCTAATAAATGAGCAGTTCTTC	CASYRAGVLINEQFF
TRBJ2-1	TRBD2	TRBV4-2	NA	TGTGCCAGCAGCCATACCTCGGGGGGGAGGGGATACAATGAGCAGTTCTTC	CASSHTSGGRGYNEQFF